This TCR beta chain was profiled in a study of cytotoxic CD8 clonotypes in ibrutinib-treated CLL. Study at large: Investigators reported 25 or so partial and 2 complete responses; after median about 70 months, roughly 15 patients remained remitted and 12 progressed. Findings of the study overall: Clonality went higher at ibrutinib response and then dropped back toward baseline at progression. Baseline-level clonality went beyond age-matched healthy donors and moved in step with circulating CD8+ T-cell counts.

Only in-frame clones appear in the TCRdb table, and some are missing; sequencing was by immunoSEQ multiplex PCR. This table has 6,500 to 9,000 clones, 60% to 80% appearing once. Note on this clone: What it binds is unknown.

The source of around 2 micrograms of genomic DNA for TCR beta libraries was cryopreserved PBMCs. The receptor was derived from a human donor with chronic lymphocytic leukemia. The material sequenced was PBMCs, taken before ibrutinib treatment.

The CDR3 is CASSWGTGGNTEAFF. CDR3 nucleotide sequence: TGTGCCAGCAGCTGGGGGACGGGAGGAAACACTGAAGCTTTCTTT. The chain employs TRBV7-8 and TRBJ1-1; perhaps TRBD1 as D (5 bases). Germline CDR1 and CDR2: SGHVS and FQNEAQ. The CDR3 covers 15 residues. Trimming removed 4 bases at V and 2 bases at J, with 14 bases between.